This TCR beta chain originates from a study of vaccination and CD4 T cells after COVID-19. The CDR3 has 15 residues. Per germline, CDR1 MNHEY and CDR2 SMNVEV (reference sequence). V lost 6 bases and J lost 0; bases outside the gene matches: 2. Treatment in this sample: approximately nine-day PBMC culture with coronavirus spike peptide pools or control peptides (ViraFEST assay). The Oncomine TCR Beta short-read assay sequenced DNA from cultured CD4+ T cells. TCRdb re-derived calls from the PCR reads in MiXCR, one entry per CDR3 protein. The sample records fewer than 15,000 distinct CDR3 sequences, 74% being singletons. This clonotype has just one count. Its antigen is as yet unknown. Notes on the study in general: SARS-CoV-2-reactive clonotypes showed a nonsignificant median rise from 21 to 38.

The rearrangement links TRBV27 to TRBJ1-5; 10 nucleotides align to TRBD1. This TCR derives from a human donor who had recovered from COVID-19. The sequenced sample was CD4+ T cells from blood, cultured in vitro. This CDR3 reads CASRTGGYSNQPQHF. The CDR3 nucleotides are TGTGCCAGCAGGACAGGGGGCTATAGCAATCAGCCCCAGCATTTT.